The 27 T cell receptor beta chains below were found in one sample sequenced in a study of T cells in localized non-small cell lung cancer. Sequencing was performed with immunoSEQ multiplex PCR; in TCRdb, only in-frame clones are kept and a portion is missing. The sample yields under 150,000 clones, roughly nine tenths seen once. The input for sequencing was peripheral blood, taken before any cancer treatment. The receptor source for this set is an older female donor with stage I lung adenocarcinoma.

V is TRBV18 and J is TRBJ1-3, with D hard to call. V was clipped by 1 base and J by 1 base, with 11 bases between them. CDR3 length equals 16 residues. Looked up from germline, CDR1 is KGHSH and CDR2 is LQKENI. The CDR3 coding sequence is TGTGCCAGCTCACCACAATGGGAAACTTCTGGAAACACCATATATTTT. It encodes CASSPQWETSGNTIYF.

The chain has TRBV13 and TRBJ1-1; no clear D gene. Between the trimmed V and J ends, which lost 1 base and 1 base, there was a span of 10 bases. Germline V gives CDR1 PRHDT, CDR2 FYEKMQ (reference sequence). The CDR3 totals 15 residues. The CDR3 DNA follows: TGTGCCAGCAGCTTAGTTGGGAGAACGAACACTGAAGCTTTCTTT. It encodes CASSLVGRTNTEAFF.

The chain couples TRBV7-3 to TRBJ2-7; D may correspond to TRBD1 or TRBD2 (5 bases each). V lost 5 bases to trimming and J lost 4 bases, with 21 bases between them. Germline values: CDR1 SGHTA, CDR2 FQGTGA. This CDR3 contains 16 residues. The CDR3 DNA reads TGTGCCAGCAGCCAAGACGGTGGGGGTATGGGATACGAGCAGTACTTC. Its translation is CASSQDGGGMGYEQYF. Full variable domain (missing parts from reference TRBV7-3 and TRBJ2-7): GAGVSQTPSNKVTEKGKYVELRCDPISGHTALYWYRQSLGQGPEFLIYFQGTGAADDSGLPNDRFFAVRPEGSVSTLKIQRTERGDSAVYLCASSQDGGGMGYEQYFGPGTRLTVT.

This chain uses TRBV10-3 with TRBJ2-7, with 14 bases that match TRBD2. This CDR3 contains 13 residues. Germline-derived CDR1 and CDR2 are ENHRY and SYGVKD. J lost 4 bases, V lost 9 bases, and 2 bases had no gene match. CDR3 DNA sequence: TGTGCCATAGGGACTAGCGGGAGTTACGAGCAGTACTTC. This gives the protein CAIGTSGSYEQYF.

J is TRBJ1-2 and V is TRBV6-6; D is unresolved. The CDR3 is 13 amino acids. The V and J ends lost 4 bases and 2 bases respectively, with 8 bases between them. Germline V gene data show CDR1 as MNHNY and CDR2 as SVGAGI (reference sequence). This CDR3 reads CASSFGSNYGYTF. CDR3 DNA sequence: TGTGCCAGCAGTTTCGGGTCCAACTATGGCTACACCTTC.

The chain carries TRBV21-1 and TRBJ2-3; the DNA was not used to check the table's D call, TRBD1. TRBV21-1 is a pseudogene segment. The CDR3 consists of 14 residues. The CDR3 DNA reads as TGTGCCAGCAGCACACAGGGGGGAAGAGATACGCAGTATTTT. Translated, it gives CASSTQGGRDTQYF.

This chain uses TRBV7-2 with TRBJ2-7; possible D gene TRBD1, 6 bases. The CDR3 covers 13 residues. Germline values: CDR1 SGHTA, CDR2 FQGNSA. V lost 4 bases and J 0 bases, leaving 7 bases between the germline ends. The CDR3 DNA sequence: TGTGCCAGCAGCTACAGGGTCTCCTACGAGCAGTACTTC. Its translation: CASSYRVSYEQYF.

The chain has TRBV6-1 and TRBJ2-2; D gene unclear. V shed 0 bases and J shed 0 bases, with 2 bases lying between them. The CDR3 has 14 residues. Germline V CDR1 and CDR2: MNHNS, SASEGT. The CDR3 sequence is CASSEAANTGELFF. The CDR3 nucleotides are TGTGCCAGCAGTGAAGCGGCGAACACCGGGGAGCTGTTTTTT.

The chain combines TRBV27 with TRBJ1-1, with 9 bases matching TRBD1. After removal of 6 bases from V and 6 bases from J, the junction contained 8 bases not matched to a gene. This CDR3 contains 14 residues. Germline lookup yields CDR1 MNHEY and CDR2 SMNVEV (reference sequence). The CDR3 is CASRTGQGFAEAFF. DNA for the CDR3: TGTGCCAGCAGGACTGGACAGGGGTTCGCTGAAGCTTTCTTT.

The genes are TRBV6-5 and TRBJ2-1; TRBD2 agrees at 10 bases. The ends lost 2 bases at V and 4 bases at J; junction bases unmatched: 5. Germline lookup yields CDR1 MNHEY and CDR2 SVGAGI. The CDR3 is made up of 16 amino acids. CDR3 protein: CASSYPSGSGYNEQFF. In DNA, the CDR3 is TGTGCCAGCAGTTACCCTAGCGGGAGCGGTTACAATGAGCAGTTCTTC.

The chain carries TRBV25-1 and TRBJ2-5, with D possibly being TRBD1 (5 bases). Germline V CDR1 and CDR2: MGHDK, SYGVNS. The CDR3 length is 14 residues. Trimming removed 2 bases at V and 1 base at J, with 8 bases between. The CDR3 DNA follows: TGTGCCAGCAGTGAAGCCAGGGTCCAAGAGACCCAGTACTTC. Translated: CASSEARVQETQYF.

V is TRBV6-6 and J is TRBJ1-3; D possibly corresponds to TRBD1 (5 bases). Trimming removed 0 bases at V and 1 base at J, with 10 bases between. The CDR3 is 16 residues long. Germline lookup yields CDR1 MNHNY and CDR2 SVGAGI (reference sequence). Written as DNA, the CDR3 is TGTGCCAGCAGTTACTCTGGGGGGATTTCTGGAAACACCATATATTTT. Translating it yields CASSYSGGISGNTIYF.

The chain recombines TRBV7-9 with TRBJ1-5; maybe TRBD1 (6 bases). Germline V CDR1 and CDR2: SEHNR, FQNEAQ (reference sequence). This CDR3 region has 16 residues. V dropped 5 bases and J dropped 4 bases, with 18 bases sitting between them. In DNA form, the CDR3 reads TGTGCCAGCAGCCAAAGCGGGACAAGCCCGAATCAGCCCCAGCATTTT. Translated: CASSQSGTSPNQPQHF. Complete variable domain (other parts from reference TRBV7-9 and TRBJ1-5): DTGVSQNPRHKITKRGQNVTFRCDPISEHNRLYWYRQTLGQGPEFLTYFQNEAQLEKSRLLSDRFSAERPKGSFSTLEIQRTEQGDSAMYLCASSQSGTSPNQPQHFGDGTRLSIL.

The V call is TRBV10-3, the J call TRBJ2-7; D is possibly TRBD1 (6 bases). The germline CDR1 and CDR2 sequences are ENHRY and SYGVKD. The V end was cut by 7 bases, the J end by 3 bases, with 13 bases between. The CDR3 is 13 amino acids. The CDR3 sequence is CAIKVSGVYEQYF. The DNA for the CDR3 is TGTGCCATCAAGGTGTCAGGGGTCTACGAGCAGTACTTC.

The chain recombines TRBV5-1 with TRBJ2-1; weak D call: TRBD2 (6 bases). Germline V lookup: CDR1 SGHRS, CDR2 YFSETQ. Trimming removed 2 bases at V and 3 bases at J, with 12 bases between. This CDR3 is 15 amino acids long. The CDR3 bases are TGCGCCAGCAGCTTTTTCGCGGGAAGCTACAATGAGCAGTTCTTC. It is translated as CASSFFAGSYNEQFF.

This chain uses TRBV5-1 with TRBJ2-1, with D possibly TRBD2 on 6 matching bases. Trimming shortened V by 9 bases and J by 4 bases, and 17 bases separated the two germline ends. In germline, CDR1 is SGHRS, CDR2 YFSETQ. The CDR3 runs to 14 residues. The CDR3 region has the DNA TGCGCCACAAGCCGGGACTCCTCGTACAATGAGCAGTTCTTC. This translates into CATSRDSSYNEQFF.

This chain links TRBV2 with TRBJ2-3, with D unresolved. V was shortened by 9 bases and J by 0 bases, with 10 bases between the two germline ends. This CDR3 comprises 13 residues. The V gene's germline CDR1 is SNHLY and CDR2 FYNNEI. The chain's CDR3 is CASRPTSTDTQYF. CDR3 coding DNA: TGTGCCAGTCGACCGACCAGCACAGATACGCAGTATTTT.

As to this clone: In the same sample, other DNA sequences code for this CDR3. The chain combines TRBV5-1 with TRBJ2-5; D not certain. Trimming pared 0 bases from V and 5 bases from J, leaving 5 bases between. CDR1 SGHRS and CDR2 YFSETQ come from the germline V gene. CDR3 size: 12 residues. The CDR3 region is CASSLDVETQYF. The CDR3 DNA reads TGCGCCAGCAGCTTGGACGTGGAGACCCAGTACTTC. Filled out from reference TRBV5-1 and TRBJ2-5, the complete variable domain reads KAGVTQTPRYLIKTRGQQVTLSCSPISGHRSVSWYQQTPGQGLQFLFEYFSETQRNKGNFPGRFSGRQFSNSRSEMNVSTLELGDSALYLCASSLDVETQYFGPGTRLLVL.

This clone was observed once. The V call is TRBV28, the J call TRBJ2-4, with D perhaps TRBD2 (6 bases). The germline CDR1 and CDR2 sequences are MDHEN and SYDVKM. The CDR3 length is 17 residues. The ends were cut back, 7 bases at V and 1 base at J, with 20 bases in the middle. The CDR3: CASTAGWVGGAKNIQYF. The CDR3 bases are TGTGCCAGCACCGCGGGGTGGGTTGGCGGGGCCAAAAACATTCAGTACTTC.

The chain couples TRBV29-1 to TRBJ2-2; D call uncertain. The CDR3 length is 12 residues. Germline values: CDR1 SQVTM, CDR2 ANQGSEA. Trimming cost V 7 bases and J 1 base, with 7 bases left between them. CDR3 amino acids: CSAKQNTGELFF. The CDR3 coding sequence is TGCAGCGCAAAACAGAACACCGGGGAGCTGTTTTTT.

The chain has TRBV2 and TRBJ2-2; D might be TRBD2 (5 bases). Germline CDR1 is SNHLY and CDR2 is FYNNEI. This CDR3 has 13 residues. V lost 8 bases, J lost 6 bases, and 13 bases lay in between. The CDR3 region is CASGEFEAGELFF. In DNA, the CDR3 is TGTGCCAGCGGGGAGTTTGAGGCCGGGGAGCTGTTTTTT.

The J gene is TRBJ2-1, the V gene TRBV5-1; 7 bases are a match to TRBD1. Germline CDR1 reads SGHRS; CDR2 reads YFSETQ. Trimming took 7 bases from V and 2 from J; bases not matched to a gene: 6. This CDR3 has 14 residues. The CDR3 protein is CASGRGRTYNEQFF. The CDR3 bases are TGCGCCAGCGGAAGGGGGCGAACCTACAATGAGCAGTTCTTC.

To note about this clone: The germline gene is not matched at one end of the junction; a read error may be the cause. The gene calls are TRBV7-7 and TRBJ1-5; 7 bases fit TRBD1. The CDR3 totals 15 residues. CDR1 and CDR2 (germline): SSHAT, FNYEAQ (reference sequence). Here the CDR3 reads CASSPHRQGDQPQHF. The CDR3 DNA is TGTGCTAGCAGCCCCCACCGACAGGGTGATCAGCCCCAGCATTTT. The full variable domain, completed using reference TRBV7-7 and TRBJ1-5, is GAGVSQSPRYKVTKRGQDVTLRCDPISSHATLYWYQQALGQGPEFLTYFNYEAQPDKSGLPSDRFSAERPEGSISTLTIQRTEQRDSAMYRCASSPHRQGDQPQHFGDGTRLSIL.

The chain has TRBV5-1 and TRBJ2-5, with 8 nucleotides matching TRBD1. The CDR3 is made up of 16 amino acids. CDR1 and CDR2 from the germline V gene are SGHRS and YFSETQ. Trimming took 4 bases from V and 0 from J; bases not matched to a gene: 8. The CDR3 DNA is TGCGCCAGCAGCCCGGGGACAGGAGGGTACCAAGAGACCCAGTACTTC. The encoded protein is CASSPGTGGYQETQYF.

V is TRBV14 and J is TRBJ2-2; D gene uncertain. Germline V gene data show CDR1 as SGHDN and CDR2 as FVKESK. CDR3 length: 13 residues. Trimming pared 4 bases from V and 6 bases from J, leaving 9 bases between. CDR3 nucleotide sequence: TGTGCCAGCAGCCCTAAAATCGCCGGGGAGCTGTTTTTT. Residues: CASSPKIAGELFF. The complete variable domain, with remaining parts taken from reference TRBV14 and TRBJ2-2, reads EAGVTQFPSHSVIEKGQTVTLRCDPISGHDNLYWYRRVMGKEIKFLLHFVKESKQDESGMPNNRFLAERTGGTYSTLKVQPAELEDSGVYFCASSPKIAGELFFGEGSRLTVL.

V gene TRBV6-5 combines with J gene TRBJ1-6; D gene ambiguous. The V end was cut by 2 bases, the J end by 7 bases, with 9 bases between. CDR3 length equals 14 residues. Germline V lookup: CDR1 MNHEY, CDR2 SVGAGI. The CDR3, as DNA: TGTGCCAGCAGTTACCCCGAATTAAATTCACCCCTCCACTTT. It encodes CASSYPELNSPLHF.

This clone has a handful of counts. The rearrangement links TRBV19 to TRBJ2-7; perhaps TRBD2 as D (6 bases). Germline lookup yields CDR1 LNHDA and CDR2 SQIVND (reference sequence). CDR3 length equals 13 residues. The V and J ends lost 5 bases and 3 bases respectively, with 11 bases between them. Here the CDR3 DNA reads TGTGCCAGTAGTTTGCGGGAAGGCTACGAGCAGTACTTC. Translated, it gives CASSLREGYEQYF. Full variable domain (missing parts from reference TRBV19 and TRBJ2-7): DGGITQSPKYLFRKEGQNVTLSCEQNLNHDAMYWYRQDPGQGLRLIYYSQIVNDFQKGDIAEGYSVSREKKESFPLTVTSAQKNPTAFYLCASSLREGYEQYFGPGTRLTVT.